These T cell receptor beta chains were read from a single sample in a study of T cell clonotyping in hematopoietic cell transplantation. Using immunoSEQ multiplex PCR, the repertoire was profiled, and TCRdb retains in-frame clones only, with some absent. The table lists tens of thousands of clones, 90% to 95% of them singletons. Sequencing was carried out using peripheral blood mononuclear cells. The receptors were gathered from a woman aged 45-65 years in good health. Some clones in this sample may be carry-over from other donors' samples. Each CDR3 is given with its conserved first and last residue. The order of the fields is D gene, J gene, V gene, CDR3 length, clone size, CDR3 DNA, CDR3 protein. A D gene is named only where the DNA matches it firmly. Only some rows state a clone size, as once, few, many or a class for expanded clones.

- | TRBJ1-4 | TRBV4-1 | 18 | - | TGCGCCAGCAGCCAAGAAGTGCGGGGAGTAAGAACTAATGAAAAACTGTTTTTT | CASSQEVRGVRTNEKLFF
TRBD1 | TRBJ1-1 | TRBV28 | 13 | - | TGTGCCAGCAGATCACAGGGGGCCACTGAAGCTTTCTTT | CASRSQGATEAFF
TRBD2 | TRBJ2-5 | TRBV5-4 | 15 | - | TGTGCCAGCAGCTTGCCTAGCGGGGGGGCAGAGACCCAGTACTTC | CASSLPSGGAETQYF
- | TRBJ1-5 | TRBV19 | 13 | - | TGTGCCAGTCTAGACAGGCCCAATCAGCCCCAGCATTTT | CASLDRPNQPQHF
TRBD1 | TRBJ1-1 | TRBV4-2 | 16 | once | TGTGCCAGCAGCCAAGATGGCAGGGGGGCGAGAACTGAAGCTTTCTTT | CASSQDGRGARTEAFF
- | TRBJ2-5 | TRBV11-1 | 17 | - | TGTGCCAGCAGCTTAGCTTTAGGCAGACCACCTGAAGAGACCCAGTACTTC | CASSLALGRPPEETQYF
- | TRBJ1-1 | TRBV11-2 | 14 | - | TGTGCCAGCAGCTTATGGGGGGGTGGCACTGAAGCTTTCTTT | CASSLWGGGTEAFF
TRBD2 | TRBJ2-3 | TRBV6-1 | 17 | - | TGTGCCAGCAGTGAAACCTTTGGCCGGGGGGGTACAGATACGCAGTATTTT | CASSETFGRGGTDTQYF
- | TRBJ1-6 | TRBV19 | 16 | - | TGTGCCAGTAGTATAGATGACGGGACTGAGTCTGAATCCCTCCACTTT | CASSIDDGTESESLHF
TRBD1 | TRBJ1-1 | TRBV9 | 14 | - | TGTGCCAGCAGCGTGGGACAGACGAACACTGAAGCTTTCTTT | CASSVGQTNTEAFF
- | TRBJ1-6 | TRBV19 | 15 | - | TGTGCCAGTAGCCCACAAGGCGGTGGCGGTTCACCCCTCCACTTT | CASSPQGGGGSPLHF
TRBD1 | TRBJ1-2 | TRBV9 | 14 | - | TGTGCCAGCAGCGCCACTGGACAGGGTGGGGGCTACACCTTC | CASSATGQGGGYTF
- | TRBJ2-7 | TRBV11-3 | 16 | few | TGTGCCAGCAGCGGCCCCCTTGTCGCAAGCTCCTACGAGCAGTACTTC | CASSGPLVASSYEQYF
- | TRBJ2-2 | TRBV2 | 16 | - | TGTGCCAGCAGGGCGGGTGGGGGACTCATGACCGGGGAGCTGTTTTTT | CASRAGGGLMTGELFF
- | TRBJ1-2 | TRBV2 | 13 | - | TGTGCCAGCAAGGTCATGAGGTTTGATGGCTACACCTTC | CASKVMRFDGYTF
- | TRBJ1-1 | TRBV19 | 13 | once | TGTGCCAGTAGACCGACAGTGAACACTGAAGCTTTCTTT | CASRPTVNTEAFF
- | TRBJ1-2 | TRBV15 | 11 | - | TGTGCCACCAGCGGTAGTCTGGGCTACACCTTC | CATSGSLGYTF
TRBD2 | TRBJ2-3 | TRBV18 | 16 | - | TGTGCCAGCTCACCTGACCGGACTAGCGGGACAGATACGCAGTATTTT | CASSPDRTSGTDTQYF
- | TRBJ1-1 | TRBV27 | 14 | - | TGTGCCAGCAGTGACTCCGGGATGAACACTGAAGCTTTCTTT | CASSDSGMNTEAFF
- | TRBJ1-1 | TRBV10-3 | 13 | - | TGTGCCATCAGTGAGGACAGCAACACTGAAGCTTTCTTT | CAISEDSNTEAFF
- | TRBJ1-2 | TRBV4-2 | 17 | - | TGTGCCAGCAGCATGGGTGGCCAGGGGCCTTGGGACTATGGCTACACCTTC | CASSMGGQGPWDYGYTF
- | TRBJ2-7 | TRBV4-1 | 13 | - | TGCGCCAGCAGCAGACTTCTAGGAAACGAGCAGTACTTC | CASSRLLGNEQYF
- | TRBJ1-2 | TRBV28 | 14 | - | TGTGCCAGCAGCCGTCCCCCGGAAAACTATGGCTACACCTTC | CASSRPPENYGYTF
- | TRBJ1-1 | TRBV4-3 | 17 | few | TGCGCCAGCAGCCAAGATTTCGGGGGGGTCGGGGACACTGAAGCTTTCTTT | CASSQDFGGVGDTEAFF
- | TRBJ1-6 | TRBV7-8 | 15 | - | TGTGCCAGCAGCTTAATCCGGGACCCCAATTCACCCCTCCACTTT | CASSLIRDPNSPLHF
TRBD1 | TRBJ1-5 | TRBV7-6 | 18 | - | TGTGCCAGCAGCCCTCAGACAGGGGGAGTAGCTGGCAATCAGCCCCAGCATTTT | CASSPQTGGVAGNQPQHF
- | TRBJ2-6 | TRBV6-1 | 16 | - | TGTGCCAGCAGTGAAGAGTCTAGGTCTGGGGCCAACGTCCTGACTTTC | CASSEESRSGANVLTF
TRBD1 | TRBJ1-6 | TRBV5-4 | 17 | - | TGTGCCAGCAGCTCGGACAGGGCTAGCTCCTATAATTCACCCCTCCACTTT | CASSSDRASSYNSPLHF
- | TRBJ1-5 | TRBV9 | 15 | - | TGTGCCAGCAGCGCCGGGCCTGGGGACAATCAGCCCCAGCATTTT | CASSAGPGDNQPQHF
- | TRBJ1-1 | TRBV27 | 15 | - | TGTGCCAGCCGAGAGGGAAACTTGATCAACACTGAAGCTTTCTTT | CASREGNLINTEAFF
TRBD2 | TRBJ2-7 | TRBV5-1 | 18 | - | TGCGCCAGCAGCTTGGCCGGAGCGGGGGGGTCTAGCTCCTACGAGCAGTACTTC | CASSLAGAGGSSSYEQYF
- | TRBJ2-1 | TRBV7-2 | 12 | - | TGTGCCAGCAGCCCCGAGGGATATGAGCAGTTCTTC | CASSPEGYEQFF
- | TRBJ1-2 | TRBV5-1 | 14 | - | TGCGCCAGCAGCTTCCAGACCACAAACTATGGCTACACCTTC | CASSFQTTNYGYTF
- | TRBJ2-5 | TRBV7-2 | 15 | few | TGTGCCAGCAGCTTAATGGGCAGCCAGCAAGAGACCCAGTACTTC | CASSLMGSQQETQYF
TRBD2 | TRBJ2-2 | TRBV28 | 17 | - | TGTGCCAGCAGTTTAGGAACTAGCGGGGGGTTCACCGGGGAGCTGTTTTTT | CASSLGTSGGFTGELFF